This T cell receptor beta chain is from a study of blood T cell repertoires in COVID-19. As for the study in general: Acute and convalescent COVID-19 samples came from the United States, Italy and Spain.

Germline V lookup: CDR1 MNHNY, CDR2 SVGAGI (reference sequence). V dropped 0 bases and J dropped 4 bases, with 9 bases sitting between them. CDR3 length: 14 amino acids. TCRdb's copy holds only in-frame clones and misses some; the assay was immunoSEQ multiplex PCR. This sample has about 190,000 clones, with more than 60% found just once. The V call is TRBV6-6, the J call TRBJ1-1; D perhaps matches TRBD1 (5 bases). Sequenced: peripheral blood. The clonotype was recovered from a man aged 45-65 years who had recovered from COVID-19. CDR3 sequence: CASSYSAGFTEAFF. CDR3 bases: TGTGCCAGCAGTTACTCAGCAGGGTTCACTGAAGCTTTCTTT.